This T cell receptor beta chain was captured in a study of blood T cell repertoires in COVID-19. Looking at the study overall: Samples came from the United States, Italy and Spain, spanning acute and convalescent COVID-19. Nucleic acid was either cDNA or gDNA, and it came from T cells, B-cell-depleted T cells, or PBMCs.

This CDR3 region has 14 residues. Germline CDR1 SGHRS, CDR2 YFSETQ. The J segment lost 3 bases and the V segment lost 5 bases, leaving 5 bases of the junction unmatched. Per the original data handling: Reference gene primer amplification gave estimated nucleated cell counts. Measured with immunoSEQ multiplex PCR; TCRdb has only the in-frame clones, and not every one. For V, J and clone size, that table is used; D and trimming come from the DNA. The table includes about 200,000 clones, 88% detected once. J is TRBJ1-2 and V is TRBV5-1; 9 bases fit TRBD1. Specimen: peripheral blood. The clonotype originates from a man younger than 35 with active or convalescent COVID-19. The CDR3, as DNA: TGCGCCAGCAGTATGACAGGGGGAGACTATGGCTACACCTTC. This translates into CASSMTGGDYGYTF.